The 24 T cell receptor beta chains in this list originate from one sample, sequenced in a study of OX40 agonist ivuxolimab in advanced cancers. The library was prepared using the immunoSEQ multiplex PCR assay. Here the immuneACCESS table is served through TCRdb, limited to in-frame sequences with V and J called. Missing clones are a known gap in these copies; in checked studies unresolved V genes cover under half, and the rest lacks a known reason. Across this sample there are under 80,000 clones, with 80% to 95% seen only once. The top ten clones comprise about 0.32% of the sample. This specimen was CD4+ or CD8+ T cells sorted from blood, taken in a trial of the OX40 agonist ivuxolimab. The receptors were gathered from an adult with an advanced solid tumor such as melanoma, head and neck, liver or kidney cancer.

This chain connects TRBV27 to TRBJ2-2, with TRBD2 identical over 8 bases. Per germline, CDR1 MNHEY and CDR2 SMNVEV (reference sequence). Trimming took 8 bases from V and 6 from J; bases not matched to a gene: 8. This CDR3 has 14 amino acids. The chain's CDR3 is CASGGTRLSGELFF. The CDR3 DNA reads TGTGCCAGCGGTGGGACTAGGCTCTCCGGGGAGCTGTTTTTT.

This rearrangement joins TRBV7-2 to TRBJ2-7, with D uncertain. CDR1 and CDR2 from the germline V gene are SGHTA and FQGNSA. Deletions cut 0 bases from V and 2 bases from J, with 17 bases between. The CDR3 contains 17 residues. CDR3 in DNA: TGTGCCAGCAGCTTAGCCATTTTTGGGGTAACCACCTACGAGCAGTACTTC. Protein: CASSLAIFGVTTYEQYF.

This chain joins TRBV28 and TRBJ1-4; D gene unclear. Germline CDR1 reads MDHEN; CDR2 reads SYDVKM. This CDR3 comprises 14 residues. V gave up 4 bases and J gave up 8 bases, with 14 bases separating them. The CDR3 nucleotides are TGTGCCAGCAGTTGGGCTTCGGGCGGGGAAAAACTGTTTTTT. Its protein is CASSWASGGEKLFF.

The V and J genes are TRBV18 and TRBJ2-7, with 7 bases fitting TRBD2. Looked up from germline, CDR1 is KGHSH and CDR2 is LQKENI. The ends lost 10 bases at V and 3 bases at J; junction bases unmatched: 6. This CDR3 is 12 amino acids long. The CDR3 here is CATSGTNYEQYF. In DNA form, the CDR3 reads TGTGCCACCTCCGGGACTAACTACGAGCAGTACTTC.

V and J are TRBV9 and TRBJ2-2, with D possibly matching TRBD2 (6 bases). The CDR3 runs to 14 residues. CDR1 and CDR2 (germline): SGDLS, YYNGEE. V was cut by 7 bases and J by 6 bases, with 16 bases left in between. CDR3: CASRLPGEAGELFF. CDR3 sequence (DNA): TGTGCCAGCCGGCTCCCCGGGGAGGCCGGGGAGCTGTTTTTT.

The rearrangement joins TRBV30 to TRBJ1-1; the D gene is possibly TRBD1 (5 bases). With 7 bases removed from V and 1 base from J, the gap between germline ends came to 7 bases. CDR1 and CDR2 (germline): GTSNPN, SVGIG (reference sequence). This CDR3 spans 11 amino acids. The CDR3 sequence is CALTENTEAFF. The CDR3 DNA follows: TGTGCCTTGACAGAGAACACTGAAGCTTTCTTT.

The CDR3: CASSRGAGGPQDTQYF. The DNA for the CDR3 is TGTGCCAGTAGCCGGGGAGCGGGAGGGCCGCAAGATACGCAGTATTTT. The chain uses TRBV19 and TRBJ2-3; 10 nucleotides line up with TRBD2. With 6 bases clipped from V and 5 bases from J, the junction kept 11 bases outside the gene matches. This CDR3 spans 16 amino acids. Per germline, CDR1 LNHDA and CDR2 SQIVND (reference sequence).

The chain recombines TRBV29-1 with TRBJ2-7, with 9 bases aligning to TRBD2. CDR1 is SQVTM, CDR2 ANQGSEA, per germline. J was trimmed by 6 bases and V by 1 base; bases with no gene match: 7. The CDR3 length is 14 residues. The CDR3, as DNA: TGCAGCGTTGAAGTTTCCCTAGCGGGAACCGAGCAGTACTTC. It yields the protein CSVEVSLAGTEQYF.

The chain has TRBV18 and TRBJ1-2; a weak D match, TRBD1 (5 bases). The CDR3 covers 16 residues. V was clipped by 0 bases and J by 8 bases, with 19 bases between them. CDR1 and CDR2 (germline): KGHSH, LQKENI. The DNA for the CDR3 is TGTGCCAGCTCACCACCGGAACCTCGGGGGTCTGAAGGCTACACCTTC. Its translation: CASSPPEPRGSEGYTF. Full variable domain (missing parts from reference TRBV18 and TRBJ1-2): NAGVMQNPRHLVRRRGQEARLRCSPMKGHSHVYWYRQLPEEGLKFMVYLQKENIIDESGMPKERFSAEFPKEGPSILRIQQVVRGDSAAYFCASSPPEPRGSEGYTFGSGTRLTVV.

The rearrangement joins TRBV6-1 to TRBJ2-7; D call uncertain. Germline V CDR1 and CDR2: MNHNS, SASEGT. The CDR3 runs 15 residues. Trimming removed 5 bases at V and 0 bases at J, with 14 bases between. CDR3: CASSNPGGVSYEQYF. The CDR3 bases are TGTGCCAGCAGTAACCCGGGCGGTGTCTCCTACGAGCAGTACTTC.

In DNA form, the CDR3 reads TGCGCCAGCAGCTTGACGCCTAGCGGGAGCTCCTACGAGCAGTACTTC. Translation: CASSLTPSGSSYEQYF. The chain couples TRBV5-1 to TRBJ2-7; 10 nucleotides align to TRBD2. Trimming removed 1 base from V and 0 bases from J; junction bases left unmatched: 4. The CDR3 has 16 amino acids. Germline V CDR1 and CDR2: SGHRS, YFSETQ.

The CDR3 here is CASSLAATSGRHLRAYEQYF. Written as DNA, the CDR3 is TGTGCCAGCAGCTTAGCGGCGACTAGCGGCCGCCATTTAAGGGCCTACGAGCAGTACTTC. This chain uses TRBV7-2 with TRBJ2-7; 9 bases agree with TRBD2. The CDR3 totals 20 residues. The V gene's germline CDR1 is SGHTA and CDR2 FQGNSA. V dropped 0 bases and J dropped 2; count of bases not matched to a gene: 17.

The V gene is TRBV21-1, the J gene TRBJ2-7. TRBV21-1 is deemed a pseudogene. This CDR3 comprises 13 residues. The CDR3 DNA reads TGTGCCAGCAGAGGGCAGCACCCCTACGAGCAGTACTTC. Translating it yields CASRGQHPYEQYF.

The genes are TRBV18 and TRBJ1-3, with a weak D call TRBD1 (6 bases). Trimming took off 3 bases at V and 1 base at J, with 16 bases between the two ends. Germline CDR1 reads KGHSH; CDR2 reads LQKENI. This CDR3 has 17 amino acids. CDR3 amino acids: CASSPQTGSLSGNTIYF. The CDR3 DNA follows: TGTGCCAGCTCACCTCAGACAGGAAGCCTTTCTGGAAACACCATATATTTT.

The chain uses TRBV19 and TRBJ1-5; 7 nucleotides align to TRBD1. Per the germline V gene, CDR1 is LNHDA and CDR2 is SQIVND (reference sequence). This CDR3 contains 13 residues. V dropped 8 bases and J dropped 3; count of bases not matched to a gene: 4. The CDR3 loop reads CASPGGNNQPQHF. In DNA form, the CDR3 reads TGTGCCAGTCCAGGGGGGAACAATCAGCCCCAGCATTTT. Using reference TRBV19 and TRBJ1-5 for the parts outside the CDR3, the full variable domain is DGGITQSPKYLFRKEGQNVTLSCEQNLNHDAMYWYRQDPGQGLRLIYYSQIVNDFQKGDIAEGYSVSREKKESFPLTVTSAQKNPTAFYLCASPGGNNQPQHFGDGTRLSIL.

The CDR3 DNA sequence: TGTGCCAGCAGTGTTCAAGGTGGAAGCTCCTACAATGAGCAGTTCTTC. Translated: CASSVQGGSSYNEQFF. The V call is TRBV2, the J call TRBJ2-1; D unclear. This CDR3 spans 16 amino acids. In germline, CDR1 is SNHLY, CDR2 FYNNEI. V was shortened by 4 bases and J by 0 bases, with 13 bases between the two germline ends.

The V call is TRBV7-2, the J call TRBJ1-5, with 7 bases aligning to TRBD1. Trimming removed 5 bases from V and 2 bases from J; junction bases left unmatched: 9. Germline V CDR1 and CDR2: SGHTA, FQGNSA. The CDR3 runs 16 residues. DNA of the CDR3: TGTGCCAGCAGCCCTGGGACAGCCCATGGCAATCAGCCCCAGCATTTT. Amino acids: CASSPGTAHGNQPQHF.

The chain is built from TRBV9 and TRBJ2-7, with D hard to call. The germline gives CDR1 SGDLS, CDR2 YYNGEE. The CDR3 is made up of 15 amino acids. V lost 3 bases and J 2 bases, leaving 15 bases between the germline ends. The CDR3 loop reads CASSAHPTDTYEQYF. The CDR3 region has the DNA TGTGCCAGCAGCGCCCACCCGACGGATACCTACGAGCAGTACTTC.

This clone was observed a single time. The chain recombines TRBV7-2 with TRBJ2-2; tentatively, D is TRBD1 (7 bases). The V gene's germline CDR1 is SGHTA and CDR2 FQGNSA. Trimming removed 5 bases from V and 7 bases from J, with 20 bases in between. This CDR3 is built from 16 residues. CDR3 protein: CASSPAWRGLGGELFF. The CDR3, as DNA: TGTGCCAGCAGCCCCGCTTGGAGGGGGCTGGGCGGGGAGCTGTTTTTT.

The chain couples TRBV7-8 to TRBJ2-1; D not certain. Germline CDR1 reads SGHVS; CDR2 reads FQNEAQ. Trimming cost V 0 bases and J 6 bases, with 9 bases left between them. This CDR3 has 14 amino acids. The DNA of the CDR3 is TGTGCCAGCAGCTTAGCGGAACTCCCCAATGAGCAGTTCTTC. Translated, it gives CASSLAELPNEQFF.

This CDR3 reads CASSLAQGSFGNTIYF. CDR3 in DNA: TGTGCCAGCAGCTTGGCACAGGGAAGTTTTGGAAACACCATATATTTT. The chain recombines TRBV7-2 with TRBJ1-3, with D perhaps matching TRBD1 (6 bases). Germline CDR1 SGHTA, CDR2 FQGNSA. CDR3 length equals 16 residues. V gave up 3 bases and J gave up 3 bases, with 15 bases separating them.

This chain links TRBV11-2 with TRBJ1-1, with TRBD1 as a possible D gene (6 bases). The CDR3 runs to 19 residues. V was clipped by 2 bases and J by 3 bases, with 25 bases between them. Germline V gene lookup returns CDR1 SGHAT and CDR2 FQNNGV. The CDR3 loop is CASSLYVSPGGSRDTEAFF. The CDR3 DNA is TGTGCCAGCAGCTTATACGTCTCCCCCGGGGGCAGCCGTGACACTGAAGCTTTCTTT.

Details on this clone: The junction differs from germline at one of its ends, possibly a read error. The V and J genes are TRBV6-1 and TRBJ1-5, with a possible D match to TRBD1 (6 bases). Germline V CDR1 and CDR2: MNHNS, SASEGT. The CDR3 contains 14 residues. The CDR3 loop reads CANSENQGYQPQHF. CDR3 nucleotides: TGTGCCAACAGTGAAAATCAGGGGTACCAGCCCCAGCATTTT.

This rearrangement joins TRBV2 to TRBJ1-1; no clear D gene. The germline CDR1 and CDR2 sequences are SNHLY and FYNNEI. V lost 8 bases to trimming and J lost 0 bases, with 7 bases between them. The CDR3 has 12 amino acids. The chain's CDR3 is CASLGLNTEAFF. The CDR3 DNA follows: TGTGCCAGCCTCGGCTTGAACACTGAAGCTTTCTTT.